This record covers a single T cell receptor (beta chain). The sample has other DNA sequences that encode this CDR3 too. The data were obtained in a study of blood T cell repertoires in COVID-19. Resolution of symptoms, clearance, or two negative PCRs was present in recovered Cohort 3 donors. Original analysis: Amplification with reference gene primers provided the estimates of nucleated cell counts. The method was immunoSEQ multiplex PCR; TCRdb's version includes in-frame clones alone and lacks a portion of them. D and trimming come from the DNA, and the V and J calls and clone size come from that table. The sample consists of about 280,000 clones, about nine tenths of them appearing once. The V and J ends lost 4 bases and 4 bases respectively, with 7 bases between them. Per the germline V gene, CDR1 is MNHEY and CDR2 is SMNVEV (reference sequence). CDR3 size: 12 residues.

The clonotype comes from a woman aged 60-75 years who had recovered from COVID-19. Sequencing input: PBMCs or T cells enriched from blood (not recorded which). The rearrangement joins TRBV27 to TRBJ1-1; D uncertain. The CDR3 coding sequence is TGTGCCAGCAGTTCTGGAGGCACTGAAGCTTTCTTT. This encodes CASSSGGTEAFF.